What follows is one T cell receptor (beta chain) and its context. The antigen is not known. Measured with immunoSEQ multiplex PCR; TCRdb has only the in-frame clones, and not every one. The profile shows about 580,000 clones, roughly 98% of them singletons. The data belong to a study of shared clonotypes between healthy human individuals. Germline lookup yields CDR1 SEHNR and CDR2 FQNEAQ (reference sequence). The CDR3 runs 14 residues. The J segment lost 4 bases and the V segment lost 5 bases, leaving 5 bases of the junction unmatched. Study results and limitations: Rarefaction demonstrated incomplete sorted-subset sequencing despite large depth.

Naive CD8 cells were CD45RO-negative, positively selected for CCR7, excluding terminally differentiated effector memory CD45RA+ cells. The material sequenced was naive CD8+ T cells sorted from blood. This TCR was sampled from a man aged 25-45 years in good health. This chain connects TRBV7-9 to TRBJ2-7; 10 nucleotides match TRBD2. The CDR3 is CASSAASGSYEQYF. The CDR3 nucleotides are TGTGCCAGCAGCGCGGCTAGCGGGAGTTACGAGCAGTACTTC. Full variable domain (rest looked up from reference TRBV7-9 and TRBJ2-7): DTGVSQNPRHKITKRGQNVTFRCDPISEHNRLYWYRQTLGQGPEFLTYFQNEAQLEKSRLLSDRFSAERPKGSFSTLEIQRTEQGDSAMYLCASSAASGSYEQYFGPGTRLTVT.